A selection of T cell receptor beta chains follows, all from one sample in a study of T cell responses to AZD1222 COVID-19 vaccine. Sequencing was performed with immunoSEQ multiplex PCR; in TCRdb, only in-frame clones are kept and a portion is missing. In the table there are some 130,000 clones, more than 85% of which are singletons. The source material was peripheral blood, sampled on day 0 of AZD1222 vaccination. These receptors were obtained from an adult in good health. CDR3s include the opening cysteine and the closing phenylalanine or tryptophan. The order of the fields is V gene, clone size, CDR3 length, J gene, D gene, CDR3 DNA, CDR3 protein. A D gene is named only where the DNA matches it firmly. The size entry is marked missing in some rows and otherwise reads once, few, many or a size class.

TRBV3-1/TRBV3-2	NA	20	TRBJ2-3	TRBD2	TGTGCCAGCAGCCAAGAATGGGCTAGCGGGGGCCTTTCTAGCACAGATACGCAGTATTTT	CASSQEWASGGLSSTDTQYF
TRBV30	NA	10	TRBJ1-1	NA	TGTGCCTGCCTCGGGTATGAAGCTTTCTTT	CACLGYEAFF
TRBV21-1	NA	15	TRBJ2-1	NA	TGTGCCAGCAGCAAAGAGGCTAGCTCCTACAATGAGCAGTTCTTC	CASSKEASSYNEQFF
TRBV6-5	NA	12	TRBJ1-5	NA	TGTGCCAGCACCAGGGGTGACCAGCCCCAGCATTTT	CASTRGDQPQHF
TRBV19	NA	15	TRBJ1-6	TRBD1	TGTGCCAGTAGTATAAGGCAGGGGGCCGGGTCACCCCTCCACTTT	CASSIRQGAGSPLHF
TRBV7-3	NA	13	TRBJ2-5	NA	TGTGCCAGCAGCTTAACGTTAGCAGAGACCCAGTACTTC	CASSLTLAETQYF
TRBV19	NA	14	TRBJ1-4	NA	TGTGCCAGTAGACTGGGTCGGGACACTGAAAAACTGTTTTTT	CASRLGRDTEKLFF
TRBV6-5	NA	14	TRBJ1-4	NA	TGTGCCAGCAGTTACCAGGGGAGTAATGAAAAACTGTTTTTT	CASSYQGSNEKLFF
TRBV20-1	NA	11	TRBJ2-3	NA	TGCAGTGCAGTCGGACCAGATACGCAGTATTTT	CSAVGPDTQYF
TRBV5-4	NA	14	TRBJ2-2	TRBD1	TGTGCCAGCAGTCCGGACAGGGTGAACGGGGAGCTGTTTTTT	CASSPDRVNGELFF
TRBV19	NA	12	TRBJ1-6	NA	TGTGCCAGTAGCATCCAGGGTTCACCCCTCCACTTT	CASSIQGSPLHF
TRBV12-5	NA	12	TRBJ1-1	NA	TGTGCTAGTGGTTTTCCGGTAGCTGAAGCTTTCTTT	CASGFPVAEAFF
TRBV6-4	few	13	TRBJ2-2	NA	TGTGCCAGCAGTGACAAAAACACCGGGGAGCTGTTTTTT	CASSDKNTGELFF
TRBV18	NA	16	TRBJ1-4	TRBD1	TGTGCCAGCTCACCAGAAACAGGGGTGACTAATGAAAAACTGTTTTTT	CASSPETGVTNEKLFF
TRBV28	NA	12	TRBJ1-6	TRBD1	TGTGCCAGTAGACAGGGTAATTCACCCCTCCACTTT	CASRQGNSPLHF
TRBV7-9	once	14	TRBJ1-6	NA	TGTGCCAGCAGCTTTGAGGGACGTAATTCACCCCTCCACTTT	CASSFEGRNSPLHF
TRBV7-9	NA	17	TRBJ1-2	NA	TGTGCCAGCAGCTACCCCGTGGACCGCTCAGAAAGCTATGGCTACACCTTC	CASSYPVDRSESYGYTF
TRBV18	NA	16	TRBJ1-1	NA	TGTGCCAGCTCACCACGGCCGGACACTCTGAACACTGAAGCTTTCTTT	CASSPRPDTLNTEAFF
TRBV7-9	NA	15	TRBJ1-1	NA	TGTGCCAGCTTTCGTTGGAAAGGGATGAACACTGAAGCTTTCTTT	CASFRWKGMNTEAFF